The present entry profiles one T cell receptor (beta chain) with its context. PCR amplification relied on 60 Vbeta primers (plus 13 Jbeta primers). TCRdb's table, derived via immunoSEQ multiplex PCR, lists solely in-frame clones and lacks some. The repertoire holds around 180,000 clones, with roughly nine tenths as singletons. The entry originates in a study of cytomegalovirus exposure and HLA in healthy donors. Germline CDR1 and CDR2: SEHNR and FQNEAQ (reference sequence). V lost 1 base, J lost 1 base, and 2 bases stayed unmatched. This CDR3 has 16 residues. The source material was PBMCs. This receptor was obtained from a girl under three years old in good health and CMV-seronegative. The chain is built from TRBV7-9 and TRBJ2-5; 11 nucleotides line up with TRBD2. The CDR3 coding sequence is TGTGCCAGCAGCTTAGGGGGACTAGCGGTCCAAGAGACCCAGTACTTC. It codes for CASSLGGLAVQETQYF. Full variable domain (outside the CDR3, taken from reference TRBV7-9 and TRBJ2-5): DTGVSQNPRHKITKRGQNVTFRCDPISEHNRLYWYRQTLGQGPEFLTYFQNEAQLEKSRLLSDRFSAERPKGSFSTLEIQRTEQGDSAMYLCASSLGGLAVQETQYFGPGTRLLVL.